The clone carrying this T cell receptor (beta chain) was observed a handful of times. Its antigen is undetermined. The data originate from a study of post-analysis software for immune sequencing data. Study-wide results and limits: There were four or five TRBV segments more frequent in patients than controls, and TRBV5-6, TRBV5-1 and TRBV20-1 were among them.

Presence of unique molecular identifiers characterized the TCR beta cDNA libraries. MiXCR was run by TCRdb on the PCR reads, yielding one entry per CDR3 protein. The sample has 700,000 to 900,000 distinct CDR3 sequences; about half are singletons. Trimming at V came to 5 bases and at J to 7 bases, leaving 7 bases not matched to a gene. The CDR3 spans 13 residues. Germline V gene lookup returns CDR1 KGHDR and CDR2 SFDVKD. Source material: blood. The gene calls are TRBV24-1 and TRBJ2-7; 7 bases map to TRBD2. This TCR derives from a girl aged 5-17 years with multiple sclerosis. CDR3 sequence (DNA): TGTGCCACCAGTGCTGGCGGGAGTGGTGAGCAGTACTTC. Translating it yields CATSAGGSGEQYF.